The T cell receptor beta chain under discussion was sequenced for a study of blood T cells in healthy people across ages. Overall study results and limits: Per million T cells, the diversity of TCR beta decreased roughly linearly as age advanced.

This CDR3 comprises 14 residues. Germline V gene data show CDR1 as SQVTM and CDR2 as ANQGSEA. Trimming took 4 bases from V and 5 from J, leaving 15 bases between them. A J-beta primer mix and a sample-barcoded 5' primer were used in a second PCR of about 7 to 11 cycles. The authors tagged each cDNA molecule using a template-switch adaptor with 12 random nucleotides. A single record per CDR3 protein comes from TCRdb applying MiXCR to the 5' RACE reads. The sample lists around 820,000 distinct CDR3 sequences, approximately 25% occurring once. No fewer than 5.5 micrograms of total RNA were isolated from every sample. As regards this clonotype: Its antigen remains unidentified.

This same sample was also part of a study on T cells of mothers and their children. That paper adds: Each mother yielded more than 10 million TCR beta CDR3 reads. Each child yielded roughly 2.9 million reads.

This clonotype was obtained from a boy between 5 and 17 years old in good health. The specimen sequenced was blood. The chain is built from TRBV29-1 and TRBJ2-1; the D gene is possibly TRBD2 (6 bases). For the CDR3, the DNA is TGCAGCGTTGGACCTAGCGCAATAAACAATGAGCAGTTCTTC. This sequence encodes CSVGPSAINNEQFF.